A single sample is the source of the 8 T cell receptor beta chains below, sequenced in a study of early T cells in non-severe SARS-CoV-2 infection. Via MiXCR, TCRdb re-called the 5' RACE reads, giving one row per CDR3 protein. The table lists approximately 58,000 distinct CDR3 sequences, 11% of them singletons. The material sequenced was whole blood. Every receptor here comes from an adult who was a healthcare worker with PCR-confirmed SARS-CoV-2 infection or an uninfected control (not recorded which).

This clonotype was detected many times. This chain links TRBV16 with TRBJ2-3; 7 bases fit TRBD1. With 2 bases clipped from V and 6 bases from J, the junction kept 2 bases outside the gene matches. Germline V gene sequence: CDR1 KGHSY, CDR2 FQNENV. This CDR3 spans 13 amino acids. The CDR3 here is CASSQQGDDTQYF. CDR3 sequence (DNA): TGTGCCAGCAGCCAACAGGGGGACGATACGCAGTATTTT.

The V gene is TRBV3-1, the J gene TRBJ1-1, with D perhaps matching TRBD1 (6 bases). V shed 6 bases and J shed 14 bases, with 19 bases lying between them. This CDR3 spans 12 amino acids. CDR1 and CDR2 (germline): LGHDT, YNNKEL (reference sequence). CDR3 protein: CASSRQGGSGFF. CDR3 DNA sequence: TGTGCCAGCAGTCGTCAAGGGGGAAGTGGGTTCTTT.

This clonotype showed up many times. This chain links TRBV3-1 with TRBJ1-6; the D is unclear. V shed 6 bases and J shed 7 bases, with 4 bases lying between them. This CDR3 has 11 amino acids. Looked up from germline, CDR1 is LGHDT and CDR2 is YNNKEL (reference sequence). Here the CDR3 DNA reads TGTGCCAGCAGTGGGAATTCACCCCTCCACTTT. Translation: CASSGNSPLHF.

The chain recombines TRBV28 with TRBJ2-3; 7 positions match TRBD1. Trimming took 6 bases from V and 11 from J; bases not matched to a gene: 8. Germline loops: CDR1 MDHEN, CDR2 SYDVKM. This CDR3 is built from 12 residues. CDR3 sequence: CASSQTGRRQYF. CDR3 in DNA: TGTGCCAGCAGCCAGACAGGGCGTCGGCAGTATTTT.

The chain employs TRBV5-1 and TRBJ2-5; 7 bases match TRBD2. This CDR3 comprises 15 residues. CDR1 is SGHRS, CDR2 YFSETQ, per germline. With 0 bases clipped from V and 2 bases from J, the junction kept 4 bases outside the gene matches. The CDR3 is CASSLGSSGQETQYF. In nucleotides, the CDR3 is TGCGCCAGCAGCTTGGGGTCTAGCGGACAAGAGACCCAGTACTTC.

This clonotype was seen more than once but under ten times. DNA of the CDR3: TGTGCCAGCAGCGAAGGGCCCGCGGGTGATACGCAGTATTTT. Translating it yields CASSEGPAGDTQYF. V usage is TRBV9 and J usage is TRBJ2-3, with D tentatively TRBD2 (5 bases). Trimming stripped 3 bases from V and 6 bases from J, with 14 bases between. The CDR3 spans 14 residues. In germline, CDR1 is SGDLS, CDR2 YYNGEE.

This clonotype was counted at least ten times. The chain joins TRBV7-9 to TRBJ2-3; TRBD2 aligns across 11 bases. V lost 3 bases, J lost 0 bases, and 2 bases stayed unmatched. This CDR3 contains 16 residues. The V gene's germline CDR1 is SEHNR and CDR2 FQNEAQ (reference sequence). CDR3 bases: TGTGCCAGCAGCTTGGGACTAGCGGCTAGCACAGATACGCAGTATTTT. It encodes CASSLGLAASTDTQYF.

The chain links TRBV5-5 to TRBJ2-3; 9 bases are shared with TRBD2. Germline lookup yields CDR1 SGHKS and CDR2 YYEKEE (reference sequence). The CDR3 contains 14 residues. Trimming at V came to 6 bases and at J to 1 base, leaving 3 bases not matched to a gene. The CDR3 spells CASKTSGGTDTQYF. The CDR3 nucleotides are TGTGCCAGCAAGACTAGCGGAGGCACAGATACGCAGTATTTT. Full variable domain (rest looked up from reference TRBV5-5 and TRBJ2-3): DAGVTQSPTHLIKTRGQQVTLRCSPISGHKSVSWYQQVLGQGPQFIFQYYEKEERGRGNFPDRFSARQFPNYSSELNVNALLLGDSALYLCASKTSGGTDTQYFGPGTRLTVL.